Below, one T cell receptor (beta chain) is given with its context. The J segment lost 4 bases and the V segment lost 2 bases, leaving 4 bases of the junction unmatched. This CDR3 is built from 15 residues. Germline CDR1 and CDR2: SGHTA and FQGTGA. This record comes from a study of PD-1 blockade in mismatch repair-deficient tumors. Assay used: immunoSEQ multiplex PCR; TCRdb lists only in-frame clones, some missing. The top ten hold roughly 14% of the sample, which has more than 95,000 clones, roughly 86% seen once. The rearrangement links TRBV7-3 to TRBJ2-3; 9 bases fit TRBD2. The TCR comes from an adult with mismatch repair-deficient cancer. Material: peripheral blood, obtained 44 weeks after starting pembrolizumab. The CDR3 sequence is CASSLASGVSDTQYF. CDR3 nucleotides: TGTGCCAGCAGCTTAGCTAGCGGGGTCTCAGATACGCAGTATTTT.